These 15 T cell receptor beta chains were all obtained from the same sample, sequenced in a study of neurological immune-mediated disorders. TCRdb re-derived calls from the 5' RACE reads in MiXCR, one entry per CDR3 protein. The sample yields approximately 65,000 distinct CDR3 sequences, about 4% seen once. The specimen sequenced was PBMCs. The source is a man aged 50-59 years with multiple sclerosis.

This clonotype was detected ten times or more. This chain uses TRBV7-3 with TRBJ2-1, with unresolved D. The CDR3 runs 13 residues. V lost 4 bases to trimming and J lost 8 bases, with 12 bases between them. The germline V gene encodes CDR1 SGHTA and CDR2 FQGTGA. Here the CDR3 DNA reads TGTGCCAGCAGCTCTTATAGGTACTATGAGCAGTTCTTC. Protein product: CASSSYRYYEQFF.

Points on this clonotype: A clone one base away is much larger, so this may be a read error. This chain uses TRBV7-6 with TRBJ1-1; TRBD1 is a possible D gene (5 bases). V was pared by 2 bases and J by 3 bases, with 16 bases between. Germline values: CDR1 SGHVS, CDR2 FNYEAQ. The CDR3 is 16 amino acids. In nucleotides, the CDR3 is TGTGCCAGCAGCTTACAGAGCGGGACTCGCCACACTGAAGCTTTCTTT. Translated, it gives CASSLQSGTRHTEAFF.

This clonotype was seen many times. This sequence joins TRBV3-1 and TRBJ2-3, with 8 bases matching TRBD2. CDR1 and CDR2 from the germline V gene are LGHDT and YNNKEL (reference sequence). This CDR3 is built from 17 residues. Trimming cost V 1 base and J 2 bases; bases outside gene matches: 8. CDR3 bases: TGTGCCAGCAGCCAAGGTGGGACTAGAGGCCCCACAGATACGCAGTATTTT. Protein sequence: CASSQGGTRGPTDTQYF.

In this sample, this clonotype turned up many times. The chain has TRBV27 and TRBJ2-6, with 7 bases fitting TRBD1. Unmatched junction bases numbered 7, after V lost 2 bases and J lost 0 bases. This CDR3 comprises 18 residues. Germline V gives CDR1 MNHEY, CDR2 SMNVEV (reference sequence). CDR3 loop: CASSLKVQGDSGANVLTF. The CDR3 coding sequence is TGTGCCAGCAGTTTAAAAGTCCAGGGGGACTCTGGGGCCAACGTCCTGACTTTC.

This clonotype was picked up many times. The rearrangement joins TRBV20-1 to TRBJ1-4; no definite D call. V lost 7 bases and J 8 bases, leaving 11 bases between the germline ends. There are 11 residues in the CDR3. Germline lookup yields CDR1 DFQATT and CDR2 SNEGSKA (reference sequence). This CDR3 is CSVEVGEKLFF. In nucleotides, the CDR3 is TGCAGTGTTGAGGTTGGGGAAAAACTGTTTTTT.

In this sample, this clonotype turned up many times. This sequence joins TRBV20-1 and TRBJ2-3, with TRBD2 matching 14 bases. Germline V gene sequence: CDR1 DFQATT, CDR2 SNEGSKA (reference sequence). J lost 0 bases, V lost 1 base, and 3 bases had no gene match. The CDR3 has 17 amino acids. The CDR3 bases are TGCAGTGCTAGAGGACTAGCGGGGGGGTCTAGCACAGATACGCAGTATTTT. Its protein is CSARGLAGGSSTDTQYF.

In this sample, this clonotype turned up many times. This sequence joins TRBV9 and TRBJ2-3; TRBD2 aligns across 11 bases. V lost 4 bases and J lost 2; bases outside the gene matches: 3. CDR1 is SGDLS, CDR2 YYNGEE, per germline. CDR3 size: 15 residues. The CDR3 DNA reads TGTGCCAGCAGCTCTAGCGGGGGGCTCACAGATACGCAGTATTTT. Translation gives CASSSSGGLTDTQYF. Supplemented by reference TRBV9 and TRBJ2-3, the full variable domain reads DSGVTQTPKHLITATGQRVTLRCSPRSGDLSVYWYQQSLDQGLQFLIQYYNGEERAKGNILERFSAQQFPDLHSELNLSSLELGDSALYFCASSSSGGLTDTQYFGPGTRLTVL.

This clonotype has ten or more counts. The gene calls are TRBV5-5 and TRBJ1-5; possible D gene TRBD1, 5 bases. Trimming took 1 base from V and 4 from J, leaving 12 bases between them. CDR3 length equals 15 residues. Germline values: CDR1 SGHKS, CDR2 YYEKEE (reference sequence). CDR3 loop: CASSLWRGVNQPQHF. Here the CDR3 DNA reads TGTGCCAGCAGCTTGTGGAGGGGAGTTAATCAGCCCCAGCATTTT.

This clonotype was seen at least ten times. The chain is built from TRBV9 and TRBJ2-1, with 13 bases matching TRBD2. The CDR3 consists of 19 residues. Germline lookup yields CDR1 SGDLS and CDR2 YYNGEE. V gave up 7 bases and J gave up 0 bases; unmatched junction bases: 13. In nucleotides, the CDR3 is TGTGCCAGCTCCAATACCGGGACTAGCGGGGTTAGCTCCTACAATGAGCAGTTCTTC. Its translation is CASSNTGTSGVSSYNEQFF.

This clonotype has a count of ten or more. The chain is built from TRBV12-3 or TRBV12-4 and TRBJ1-1; perhaps TRBD1 as D (6 bases). The CDR3 loop spans 16 amino acids. The V gene lost 7 bases and the J gene lost 4 bases, with 22 bases spanning the gap. The CDR3 bases are TGTGCCAGCACTAAGGGGGGGGGCCAAATATCCACTGAAGCTTTCTTT. This sequence encodes CASTKGGGQISTEAFF.

This clonotype was seen ten or more times. V gene TRBV18 combines with J gene TRBJ1-3; 9 nucleotides line up with TRBD1. V shed 3 bases, J shed 0 bases, and the junction held 6 bases outside the gene matches. CDR3 length: 17 residues. CDR1 is KGHSH, CDR2 LQKENI, per germline. CDR3 DNA sequence: TGTGCCAGCTCACCCTGGGACAGGGCCTCCTCTGGAAACACCATATATTTT. Translating gives CASSPWDRASSGNTIYF.

In this sample, this clonotype turned up many times. This rearrangement joins TRBV20-1 to TRBJ1-2, with D tentatively TRBD1 (5 bases). V lost 6 bases and J lost 5, with 13 bases in between. The CDR3 is made up of 12 amino acids. The V gene's germline CDR1 is DFQATT and CDR2 SNEGSKA (reference sequence). CDR3 sequence: CSATDGLYGYTF. The CDR3 nucleotides are TGCAGTGCGACAGACGGATTATATGGCTACACCTTC.

This clonotype was detected ten times or more. The chain employs TRBV4-1 and TRBJ2-2; unclear D gene. CDR3 length: 14 amino acids. Germline V gives CDR1 MGHRA, CDR2 YSYEKL. Trimming removed 3 bases from V and 0 bases from J, with 5 bases in between. The CDR3 region is CASSQRPNTGELFF. For the CDR3, the DNA is TGCGCCAGCAGCCAGAGACCGAACACCGGGGAGCTGTTTTTT.

This clonotype was seen more than once but under ten times. V usage is TRBV7-2 and J usage is TRBJ1-2; D uncertain. CDR3 length: 13 residues. Trimming removed 5 bases at V and 6 bases at J, with 13 bases between. CDR1 is SGHTA, CDR2 FQGNSA, per germline. The CDR3 spells CASSVEREHGYTF. CDR3 nucleotide sequence: TGTGCCAGCAGCGTAGAAAGGGAGCATGGCTACACCTTC.

With regard to this clonotype: Given a much more abundant clone one base away, this may be a read error. The chain combines TRBV11-2 with TRBJ2-3; no firm D call. Germline V gives CDR1 SGHAT, CDR2 FQNNGV. The CDR3 runs 14 residues. CDR3 amino acids: CASSFSSPTDTKYF. In DNA, the CDR3 is TGTGCCAGCAGCTTTAGCAGCCCCACAGATACGAAGTATTTT.